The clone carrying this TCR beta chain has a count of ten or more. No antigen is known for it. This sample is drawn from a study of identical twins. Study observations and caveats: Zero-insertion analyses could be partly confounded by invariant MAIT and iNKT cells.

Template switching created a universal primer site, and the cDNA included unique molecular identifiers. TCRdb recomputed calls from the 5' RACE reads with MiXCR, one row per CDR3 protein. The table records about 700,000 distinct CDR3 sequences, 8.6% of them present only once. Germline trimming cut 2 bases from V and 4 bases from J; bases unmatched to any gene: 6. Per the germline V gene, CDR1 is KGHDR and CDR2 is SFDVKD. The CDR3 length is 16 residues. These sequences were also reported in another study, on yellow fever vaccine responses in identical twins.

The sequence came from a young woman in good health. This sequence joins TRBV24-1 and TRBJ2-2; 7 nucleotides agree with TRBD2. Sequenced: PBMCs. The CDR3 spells CATSDSGRGVTGELFF. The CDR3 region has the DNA TGTGCCACCAGTGATTCTGGCCGGGGGGTCACCGGGGAGCTGTTTTTT.